The present T cell receptor (beta chain) was sequenced within a study of cytomegalovirus exposure and HLA in healthy donors. Overall study: Of the donors genotyped, several hundred in all, 80% to 85% fell in the Caucasian-associated ancestry cluster.

Study-wide results and caveats: Testing in vitro showed a few CMV-associated chains specific for CMV antigens.

V lost 7 bases and J lost 0, with 8 bases in between. This CDR3 has 14 residues. Germline V gene data show CDR1 as SGHKS and CDR2 as YYEKEE (reference sequence). On this clone itself: Its antigen is unknown.

Use of 60 Vbeta and 13 Jbeta primers characterized the PCR. Profiling relied on immunoSEQ multiplex PCR, and the TCRdb table lists in-frame clones only, not all of them. This sample has 120,000 to 150,000 clones, with 73% found just once. Sequenced sample: PBMCs. The source is a human donor in good health. The V gene is TRBV5-5, the J gene TRBJ2-6; D is unresolved. This CDR3 reads CASVLRSGANVLTF. In nucleotides, the CDR3 is TGTGCCAGCGTCCTTCGCTCTGGGGCCAACGTCCTGACTTTC.